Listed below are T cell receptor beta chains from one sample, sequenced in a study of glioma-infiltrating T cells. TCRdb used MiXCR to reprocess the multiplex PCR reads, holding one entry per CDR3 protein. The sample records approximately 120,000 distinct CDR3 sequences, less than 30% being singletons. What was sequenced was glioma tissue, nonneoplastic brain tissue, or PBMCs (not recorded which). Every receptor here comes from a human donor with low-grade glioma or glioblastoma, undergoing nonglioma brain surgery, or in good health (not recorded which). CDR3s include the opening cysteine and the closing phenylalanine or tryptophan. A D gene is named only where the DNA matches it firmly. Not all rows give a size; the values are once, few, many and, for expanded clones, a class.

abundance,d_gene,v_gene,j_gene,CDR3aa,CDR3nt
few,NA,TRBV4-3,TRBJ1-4,CASSQSGAQGTNEKLFF,TGCGCCAGCAGCCAGTCCGGGGCCCAGGGAACTAATGAAAAACTGTTTTTT
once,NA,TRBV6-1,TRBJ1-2,CASSLPGIINGYTF,TGTGCCAGCAGCCTACCTGGGATTATCAATGGATACACCTTC
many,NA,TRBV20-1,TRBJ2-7,CSARGSADPSYEQYF,TGCAGTGCTAGGGGGTCAGCGGATCCAAGCTACGAGCAGTACTTC
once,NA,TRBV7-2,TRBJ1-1,CASLPGPGSDTEAFF,TGTGCCAGCTTACCAGGACCTGGATCGGACACTGAAGCTTTCTTT
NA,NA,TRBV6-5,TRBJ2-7,CANRNSASYEQYF,TGTGCCAACAGAAACTCGGCCAGCTACGAGCAGTACTTC
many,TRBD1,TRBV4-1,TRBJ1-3,CASSQELGTAGNTIYF,TGCGCCAGCAGCCAAGAACTGGGGACAGCAGGAAACACCATATATTTT
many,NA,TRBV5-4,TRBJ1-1,CASSLDVQRGNTEAFF,TGTGCCAGCAGCTTGGACGTCCAGCGCGGGAACACTGAAGCTTTCTTT
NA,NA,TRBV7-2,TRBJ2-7,CASMAGPHEQYF,TGTGCCAGCATGGCAGGACCCCACGAGCAGTACTTC
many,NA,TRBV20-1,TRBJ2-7,CSGGSGRYEQYF,TGCAGTGGCGGTAGCGGTCGGTACGAGCAGTACTTC
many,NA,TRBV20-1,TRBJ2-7,CSALKTGIYEQYF,TGCAGTGCTCTCAAGACTGGGATCTACGAGCAGTACTTC
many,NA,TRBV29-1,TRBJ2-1,CSVGTPRDEQFF,TGCAGCGTGGGGACGCCCCGTGATGAGCAGTTCTTC
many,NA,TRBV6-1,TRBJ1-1,CASRQLGHTEAFF,TGTGCCAGCAGACAGCTTGGACACACTGAAGCTTTCTTT
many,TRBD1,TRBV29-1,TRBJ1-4,CSVDPTGNSEKLFF,TGCAGCGTTGATCCGACAGGGAATAGCGAAAAACTGTTTTTT
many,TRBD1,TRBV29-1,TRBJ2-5,CSDWDRYQETQYF,TGCAGCGATTGGGACAGGTACCAAGAGACCCAGTACTTC
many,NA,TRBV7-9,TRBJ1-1,CASSEDTRNTEAFF,TGTGCCAGCAGCGAGGACACCCGGAACACTGAAGCTTTCTTT
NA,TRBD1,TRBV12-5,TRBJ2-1,CASGWDRDYNEQFF,TGTGCTAGTGGTTGGGACAGGGACTACAATGAGCAGTTCTTC
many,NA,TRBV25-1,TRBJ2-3,CASYQGSTQYF,TGTGCCAGCTACCAGGGAAGTACGCAGTATTTT
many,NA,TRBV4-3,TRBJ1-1,CASSQFGGRTEAFF,TGCGCCAGCAGCCAGTTTGGAGGGCGGACTGAAGCTTTCTTT
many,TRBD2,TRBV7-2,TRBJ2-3,CASSSSGSTDTQYF,TGTGCCAGCAGCTCTAGCGGCAGCACAGATACGCAGTATTTT
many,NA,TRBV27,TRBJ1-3,CASSLGPTLSGNTIYF,TGTGCCAGCAGTTTAGGACCCACTCTCTCTGGAAACACCATATATTTT
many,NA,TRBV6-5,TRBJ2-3,CASSYGGRDVDTQYF,TGTGCCAGCAGTTACGGTGGGAGAGATGTAGATACGCAGTATTTT
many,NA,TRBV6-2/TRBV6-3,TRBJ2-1,CASSFGSNPYNEQFF,TGTGCCAGCAGTTTTGGGAGTAACCCCTACAATGAGCAGTTCTTC
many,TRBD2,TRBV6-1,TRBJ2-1,CASSEGTSGRNEQFF,TGTGCCAGCAGTGAAGGGACTAGCGGGAGGAATGAGCAGTTCTTC
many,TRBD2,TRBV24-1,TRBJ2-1,CATSDLGRGDEQFF,TGTGCCACCAGTGATTTGGGGAGGGGAGATGAGCAGTTCTTC
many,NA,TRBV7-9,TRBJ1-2,CASSLVGGRGYGYTF,TGTGCCAGCAGCTTAGTCGGGGGGCGCGGCTATGGCTACACCTTC
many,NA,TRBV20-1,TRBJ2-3,CSARGRRGGTDTQYF,TGCAGTGCTAGGGGGAGGCGGGGCGGCACAGATACGCAGTATTTT
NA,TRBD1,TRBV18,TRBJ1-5,CASGQVNQPQHF,TGCGCCAGCGGACAGGTCAATCAGCCCCAGCATTTT
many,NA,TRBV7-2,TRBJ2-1,CASSSPPGYEQFF,TGTGCCAGCAGCTCACCCCCAGGATATGAGCAGTTCTTC
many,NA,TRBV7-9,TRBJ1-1,CASDLEGTEAFF,TGTGCCAGCGACCTCGAGGGCACTGAAGCTTTCTTT
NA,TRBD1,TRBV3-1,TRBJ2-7,CAGSQVGDRRPYEQYF,TGTGCCGGCAGCCAAGTGGGGGACAGGAGACCCTACGAGCAGTACTTC
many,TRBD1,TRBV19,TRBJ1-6,CASRISGQRDSPLHF,TGTGCCAGTAGGATATCGGGACAGCGTGATTCACCCCTCCACTTT
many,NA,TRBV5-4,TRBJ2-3,CASRSESDTQYF,TGTGCCAGCAGATCCGAGTCCGATACGCAGTATTTT
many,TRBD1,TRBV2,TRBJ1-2,CASSGNSGGAAYGYTF,TGTGCCAGCAGTGGAAATTCAGGGGGCGCGGCCTATGGCTACACCTTC
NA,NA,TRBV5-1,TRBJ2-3,CASSLGGLGTDTQYF,TGCGCCAGCAGCTTAGGAGGCCTCGGCACAGATACGCAGTATTTT
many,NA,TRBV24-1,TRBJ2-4,CATSEGAAKNIQYF,TGTGCCACCAGTGAGGGGGCTGCCAAAAACATTCAGTACTTC
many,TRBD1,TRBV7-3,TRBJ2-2,CASRPDRVRTGELFF,TGTGCCAGCAGACCGGACAGGGTTCGCACCGGGGAGCTGTTTTTT
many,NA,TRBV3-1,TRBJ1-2,CASSQGNFQGNYGYTF,TGTGCCAGCAGCCAAGGGAACTTCCAAGGGAACTATGGCTACACCTTC
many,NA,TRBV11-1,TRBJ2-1,CASSPYGVGYNEQFF,TGTGCCAGCAGCCCTTATGGGGTTGGCTACAATGAGCAGTTCTTC
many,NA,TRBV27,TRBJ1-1,CASQGPLRDTEAFF,TGTGCCAGCCAGGGCCCCCTTAGGGACACTGAAGCTTTCTTT
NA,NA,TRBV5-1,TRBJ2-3,CASNLPSPGLTDTQYF,TGCGCCAGCAACCTCCCTAGTCCGGGCCTCACAGATACGCAGTATTTT
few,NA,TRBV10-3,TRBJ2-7,CAARTGAGYEQYF,TGTGCCGCCCGGACGGGCGCAGGGTACGAGCAGTACTTC
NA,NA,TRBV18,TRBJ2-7,CASSSSPGNRWYEQYF,TGTGCCAGCTCATCATCGCCCGGGAACCGGTGGTACGAGCAGTACTTC
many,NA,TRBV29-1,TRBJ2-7,CSVESPASYEQYF,TGCAGCGTTGAATCGCCCGCATCCTACGAGCAGTACTTC
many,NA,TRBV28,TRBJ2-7,CASSLERELNEQYF,TGTGCCAGCAGTTTGGAACGGGAGTTGAACGAGCAGTACTTC
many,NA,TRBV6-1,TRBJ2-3,CASSRLGSTDTQYF,TGTGCCAGCAGTCGACTAGGGAGCACAGATACGCAGTATTTT
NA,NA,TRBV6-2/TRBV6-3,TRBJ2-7,CASSSNRVDCEQYF,TGTGCCAGCAGTTCCAATCGAGTTGATTGCGAGCAGTACTTC
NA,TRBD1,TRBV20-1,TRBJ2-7,CSAPPGQGEEQYF,TGCAGTGCTCCACCGGGACAGGGTGAAGAGCAGTACTTC